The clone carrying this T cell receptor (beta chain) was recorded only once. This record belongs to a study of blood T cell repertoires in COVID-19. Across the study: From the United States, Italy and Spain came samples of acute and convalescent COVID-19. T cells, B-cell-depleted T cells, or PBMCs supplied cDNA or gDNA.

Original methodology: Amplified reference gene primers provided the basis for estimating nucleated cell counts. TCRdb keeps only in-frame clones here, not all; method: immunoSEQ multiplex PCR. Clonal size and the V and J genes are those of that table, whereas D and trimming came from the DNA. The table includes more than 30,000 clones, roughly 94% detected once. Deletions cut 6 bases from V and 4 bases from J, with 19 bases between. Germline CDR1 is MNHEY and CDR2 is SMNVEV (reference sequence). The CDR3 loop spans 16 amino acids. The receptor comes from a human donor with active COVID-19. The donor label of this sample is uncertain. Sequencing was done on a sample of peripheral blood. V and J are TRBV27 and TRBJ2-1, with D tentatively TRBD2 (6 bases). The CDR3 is CASRVRDSGFYNEQFF. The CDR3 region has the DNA TGTGCCAGCAGGGTGCGGGACTCCGGCTTTTACAATGAGCAGTTCTTC.